This is a list of T cell receptor beta chains from one sample in a study of blood T cell repertoires in COVID-19. Using immunoSEQ multiplex PCR, the repertoire was profiled, and TCRdb retains in-frame clones only, with some absent. The sample lists 250,000 or so clones; about 88% were seen once. The sample taken for sequencing was peripheral blood. The origin of the receptors is a woman aged 70 to 79 with active or convalescent COVID-19. CDR3s include the opening cysteine and the closing phenylalanine or tryptophan. Each record gives: J gene, V gene, D gene, clone size, CDR3 protein, CDR3 DNA. A D gene is named only where the DNA matches it firmly. Not all rows give a size; the values are once, few, many and, for expanded clones, a class.

>TRBJ1-3|TRBV7-9|TRBD1|NA
CASTPGQYYTRTGNTIYF
TGTGCCAGCACCCCGGGACAGTACTATACCCGGACGGGAAACACCATATATTTT
>TRBJ1-1|TRBV9|NA|NA
CASSVAQNTEAFF
TGTGCCAGCAGCGTAGCACAGAACACTGAAGCTTTCTTT
>TRBJ1-2|TRBV19|NA|NA
CASSSGGVLGYGYTF
TGTGCCAGTAGTAGTGGAGGAGTTCTGGGCTATGGCTACACCTTC
>TRBJ2-7|TRBV4-3|TRBD2|NA
CASSQGAGGDEQYF
TGCGCCAGCAGCCAAGGGGCGGGGGGGGATGAGCAGTACTTC
>TRBJ1-3|TRBV18|NA|NA
CASSPPGFPAGNTIYF
TGTGCCAGCTCCCCTCCAGGGTTTCCCGCTGGAAACACCATATATTTT
>TRBJ1-2|TRBV19|NA|few
CASTPGGYGYTF
TGTGCCAGTACACCGGGAGGGTATGGCTACACCTTC
>TRBJ1-1|TRBV6-6|TRBD1|NA
CASSSRQGRDTEAFF
TGTGCCAGCAGTTCCAGACAGGGGAGGGACACTGAAGCTTTCTTT
>TRBJ1-2|TRBV6-5|NA|NA
CASSSVQGGYTF
TGTGCCAGCTCATCGGTGCAGGGCGGCTACACCTTC
>TRBJ1-3|TRBV19|NA|NA
CAVGGTEYSGNTIYF
TGTGCCGTTGGAGGGACGGAGTACTCTGGAAACACCATATATTTT
>TRBJ1-4|TRBV28|NA|NA
CALAVGLNEKLFF
TGTGCCCTCGCAGTGGGGCTTAATGAAAAACTGTTTTTT
>TRBJ2-7|TRBV19|TRBD1|few
CASKGSGDRVYEQYF
TGTGCCAGTAAAGGGTCCGGGGACAGGGTCTACGAGCAGTACTTC
>TRBJ2-2|TRBV7-8|TRBD2|NA
CASSSGTSGGITGELFF
TGTGCCAGCAGCTCCGGGACTAGCGGGGGGATCACCGGGGAGCTGTTTTTT
>TRBJ1-5|TRBV2|TRBD1|NA
CASSDRGPQPQHF
TGTGCCAGCAGTGACAGGGGGCCGCAGCCCCAGCATTTT
>TRBJ1-4|TRBV5-4|NA|once
CASSSRRTQRNEKLFF
TGTGCCAGCAGCTCAAGACGGACTCAGAGGAATGAAAAACTGTTTTTT
>TRBJ2-7|TRBV7-9|TRBD1|many
CASSQGTGAPYEQYF
TGTGCCAGCAGCCAAGGGACAGGGGCTCCCTACGAGCAGTACTTC
>TRBJ1-5|TRBV6-2/TRBV6-3|TRBD1|once
CASSSTGFQPQHF
TGTGCCAGCAGTTCGACAGGGTTTCAGCCCCAGCATTTT
>TRBJ1-2|TRBV24-1|TRBD1|NA
CATGGSGTGVWGYTF
TGTGCCACCGGGGGCTCCGGGACAGGGGTCTGGGGCTACACCTTC
>TRBJ2-3|TRBV7-8|NA|NA
CASSLANPNSPDTQYF
TGTGCCAGCAGCTTAGCAAACCCCAACTCGCCAGATACGCAGTATTTT
>TRBJ2-7|TRBV25-1|NA|once
CASSVGRAYEQYF
TGTGCCAGCAGTGTGGGCAGGGCCTACGAGCAGTACTTC
>TRBJ1-2|TRBV4-3|TRBD1|NA
CASSPQGQNYGYTF
TGCGCCAGCAGCCCACAGGGGCAGAACTATGGCTACACCTTC
>TRBJ2-7|TRBV3-1/TRBV3-2|NA|NA
CASIGTMVGEQYF
TGTGCCAGCATCGGGACAATGGTCGGCGAGCAGTACTTC
>TRBJ2-2|TRBV4-3|NA|NA
CASSLGTRNTGELFF
TGCGCCAGCAGCCTAGGAACTAGGAACACCGGGGAGCTGTTTTTT
>TRBJ1-6|TRBV19|TRBD1|once
CASSTTGDLYNSPLHF
TGTGCCAGTAGTACTACAGGGGACCTCTATAATTCACCCCTCCACTTT
>TRBJ1-4|TRBV10-3|TRBD1|NA
CAISRQGVSTNEKLFF
TGTGCCATCAGTCGACAGGGGGTTTCAACTAATGAAAAACTGTTTTTT
>TRBJ1-4|TRBV7-9|NA|NA
CASSIGQSEKEKLFF
TGTGCCAGCAGCATCGGACAGAGTGAAAAAGAAAAACTGTTTTTT
>TRBJ1-2|TRBV24-1|NA|once
CATSDRVNYGYTF
TGTGCCACCAGTGACAGGGTTAACTATGGCTACACCTTC
>TRBJ2-7|TRBV24-1|NA|once
CAGSGGFRYEQYF
TGTGCCGGATCAGGGGGGTTTCGGTACGAGCAGTACTTC
>TRBJ1-1|TRBV19|NA|many
CASSITGVNTEAFF
TGTGCCAGTAGTATAACCGGGGTTAACACTGAAGCTTTCTTT
>TRBJ2-4|TRBV19|NA|NA
CASSLLGRGAENIQYF
TGTGCCAGTAGCCTTCTGGGTCGGGGGGCAGAAAACATTCAGTACTTC
>TRBJ2-7|TRBV7-9|NA|NA
CASSLGSSSYEQYF
TGTGCCAGCAGCTTAGGTAGTAGCTCCTACGAGCAGTACTTC
>TRBJ1-3|TRBV9|NA|once
CASSVLRSGSGNTIYF
TGTGCCAGCAGCGTACTTAGGTCAGGTTCTGGAAACACCATATATTTT
>TRBJ2-3|TRBV10-1|NA|NA
CASSAGVSTDTQYF
TGCGCCAGCAGTGCCGGGGTGAGCACAGATACGCAGTATTTT
>TRBJ1-3|TRBV6-1|NA|few
CASSDIPLSGNTIYF
TGTGCCAGCAGTGACATACCACTCTCTGGAAACACCATATATTTT
>TRBJ1-2|TRBV18|NA|NA
CASSPRGEGYTF
TGTGCCAGCTCACCCAGGGGCGAGGGCTACACCTTC
>TRBJ2-7|TRBV3-1/TRBV3-2|TRBD2|NA
CASSQWNQRGPSQYF
TGTGCCAGCAGCCAATGGAACCAGCGGGGACCTTCGCAGTACTTC
>TRBJ1-2|TRBV24-1|NA|few
CATSDARRFEGGYTF
TGTGCCACCAGTGATGCCCGTCGTTTTGAGGGTGGCTACACCTTC
>TRBJ1-1|TRBV6-2/TRBV6-3|NA|once
CASSYLRGGRSNTEAFF
TGTGCCAGCAGTTACCTCCGGGGGGGAAGGTCCAACACTGAAGCTTTCTTT
>TRBJ1-1|TRBV5-4|TRBD1|NA
CASSLAGTGNTEAFF
TGTGCCAGCAGCTTGGCCGGGACAGGGAACACTGAAGCTTTCTTT
>TRBJ2-5|TRBV5-1|NA|NA
CASSRLLNEGAQYF
TGCGCCAGCAGCCGTCTACTAAACGAAGGGGCCCAGTACTTC
>TRBJ1-1|TRBV5-1|TRBD1|NA
CASSTDRDTEAFF
TGCGCCAGCAGCACGGACAGGGACACTGAAGCTTTCTTT
>TRBJ1-2|TRBV6-5|NA|few
CASSRGPHDGYTF
TGTGCCAGCAGTAGGGGCCCACATGATGGCTACACCTTC
>TRBJ2-1|TRBV6-2/TRBV6-3|TRBD1|NA
CASSTGTGRNEQFF
TGTGCCAGCAGTACCGGGACAGGGCGCAATGAGCAGTTCTTC
>TRBJ2-1|TRBV7-2|NA|NA
CASSLRTGLIIGSYNEQFF
TGTGCCAGCAGCTTAAGGACAGGCCTAATCATCGGGAGCTACAATGAGCAGTTCTTC
>TRBJ2-1|TRBV10-3|NA|NA
CATLSLYEQFF
TGTGCCACCCTGTCCCTTTATGAGCAGTTCTTC
>TRBJ1-2|TRBV28|NA|NA
CASSTEYYGYTF
TGTGCCAGCAGCACAGAATACTATGGCTACACCTTC
>TRBJ1-5|TRBV19|NA|NA
CASSMEGGYSNQPQHF
TGTGCCAGTAGTATGGAGGGCGGCTATAGCAATCAGCCCCAGCATTTT
>TRBJ1-1|TRBV19|NA|NA
CASRYVSMNTEAFF
TGTGCCAGTAGGTACGTTTCTATGAACACTGAAGCTTTCTTT
>TRBJ2-4|TRBV15|NA|once
CATSRDPGGLDIQYF
TGTGCCACCAGCAGAGATCCGGGGGGCCTAGACATTCAGTACTTC
>TRBJ1-2|TRBV6-4|NA|NA
CASSATLSQGGGYTF
TGTGCCAGCAGTGCAACCCTGTCACAAGGGGGTGGCTACACCTTC
>TRBJ2-2|TRBV18|NA|NA
CASRQDTGELFF
TGTGCCAGCCGGCAGGACACCGGGGAGCTGTTTTTT
>TRBJ1-6|TRBV27|NA|once
CASSLGAWGNSPLHF
TGTGCCAGCAGTTTAGGAGCCTGGGGCAATTCACCCCTCCACTTT
>TRBJ1-5|TRBV18|NA|NA
CASSPRAGSNQPQHF
TGTGCCAGCTCACCAAGGGCAGGGTCCAATCAGCCCCAGCATTTT
>TRBJ2-2|TRBV7-9|NA|NA
CASNLGGYTGELFF
TGTGCCAGCAACTTGGGAGGCTACACCGGGGAGCTGTTTTTT
>TRBJ2-7|TRBV29-1|NA|NA
CSVQGLLYEQYF
TGCAGCGTCCAGGGGCTCCTCTACGAGCAGTACTTC
>TRBJ2-5|TRBV14|TRBD2|NA
CASSLSGGSTQYF
TGTGCCAGCAGTCTTAGCGGGGGCTCGACCCAGTACTTC